The 24 T cell receptor beta chains reported below all come from one sample, sequenced in a study of immune reconstitution after stem cell transplant in scleroderma. In TCRdb, the RT-PCR reads were re-called with MiXCR into one record per CDR3 protein. Of 2,500 to 3,500 distinct CDR3 sequences listed, 9% are singletons. Sampling was conducted before or after autologous hematopoietic stem cell transplantation (not recorded which). All receptors derive from a female donor with systemic sclerosis.

Sample share makes this clonotype medium-sized. V and J are TRBV2 and TRBJ1-2, with D hard to call. The germline gives CDR1 SNHLY, CDR2 FYNNEI. Trimming removed 5 bases at V and 3 bases at J, with 13 bases between. There are 14 residues in the CDR3. CDR3 loop: CASSPEGGYYGYTF. The CDR3 DNA sequence: TGTGCCAGCAGTCCCGAGGGTGGTTACTATGGCTACACCTTC.

This clonotype is termed medium-sized. This sequence joins TRBV11-2 and TRBJ1-2, with a tentative D call TRBD1 (5 bases). Germline V gene sequence: CDR1 SGHAT, CDR2 FQNNGV. The CDR3 is 13 amino acids. Trimming took 7 bases from V and 5 from J, leaving 14 bases between them. The CDR3 here is CASTGDLGYGYTF. CDR3 DNA: TGTGCCAGCACCGGGGACTTGGGGTATGGCTACACCTTC.

This clonotype was seen a single time. The chain carries TRBV6-2 or TRBV6-3 and TRBJ1-4; D call uncertain. The CDR3 has 14 residues. The V and J ends lost 6 bases and 11 bases respectively, with 19 bases between them. The germline CDR1 and CDR2 sequences are MNHEY and SVGEGT. CDR3 in DNA: TGTGCCAGCAGGGCTCCGGCGATGGGAGAGAAACTGTTTTTT. Protein: CASRAPAMGEKLFF.

This clonotype ranks as medium-sized. The chain joins TRBV2 to TRBJ1-1, with a possible D match to TRBD1 (5 bases). The germline CDR1 and CDR2 sequences are SNHLY and FYNNEI. The CDR3 loop spans 14 amino acids. The CDR3 DNA is TGTGCAGCAGCAGCAGGGAGCGGATACACTGAAGCTTTCTTT. It yields the protein CAAAAGSGYTEAFF.

This clonotype has just a few counts. The rearrangement links TRBV5-1 to TRBJ1-1; TRBD1 might be the D (5 bases). CDR1 is SGHRS, CDR2 YFSETQ, per germline. With 1 base removed from V and 5 bases from J, the gap between germline ends came to 9 bases. This CDR3 has 13 residues. CDR3 in amino acids: CASSLWGETEAFF. The CDR3 DNA sequence: TGCGCCAGCAGCTTGTGGGGGGAGACTGAAGCTTTCTTT. Supplemented by reference TRBV5-1 and TRBJ1-1, the full variable domain reads KAGVTQTPRYLIKTRGQQVTLSCSPISGHRSVSWYQQTPGQGLQFLFEYFSETQRNKGNFPGRFSGRQFSNSRSEMNVSTLELGDSALYLCASSLWGETEAFFGQGTRLTVV.

There are a few counts of this clonotype. The chain carries TRBV5-1 and TRBJ2-2; possibly TRBD2 for D (6 bases). Deletions cut 4 bases from V and 0 bases from J, with 13 bases between. This CDR3 has 16 residues. From germline, CDR1 is SGHRS and CDR2 YFSETQ. CDR3 DNA sequence: TGCGCCAGCAGCGTACGGGGGACTGCGAACACCGGGGAGCTGTTTTTT. As protein: CASSVRGTANTGELFF. Full variable domain (rest looked up from reference TRBV5-1 and TRBJ2-2): KAGVTQTPRYLIKTRGQQVTLSCSPISGHRSVSWYQQTPGQGLQFLFEYFSETQRNKGNFPGRFSGRQFSNSRSEMNVSTLELGDSALYLCASSVRGTANTGELFFGEGSRLTVL.

By share of the sample, this clonotype is large. The chain joins TRBV19 to TRBJ2-3, with 15 nucleotides matching TRBD2. CDR3 length: 16 residues. CDR1 is LNHDA and CDR2 is SQIVND in the germline V gene (reference sequence). Unmatched junction bases numbered 6, after V lost 8 bases and J lost 3 bases. For the CDR3, the DNA is TGTGCCAGTGCCGGGACTAGCGGGGGGACTACAGATACGCAGTATTTT. Its protein is CASAGTSGGTTDTQYF.

V and J are TRBV5-6 and TRBJ2-2; the match to TRBD2 covers 7 bases. The V gene's germline CDR1 is SGHDT and CDR2 YYEEEE. There are 15 residues in the CDR3. With V trimmed by 3 bases and J by 4 bases, 6 bases remained unmatched. The CDR3 reads CASSWDRGVTGELFF. The CDR3 nucleotides read TGTGCCAGCAGCTGGGACCGGGGGGTCACCGGGGAGCTGTTTTTT.

This clonotype is labeled medium-sized (0.01 to 0.1%). This sequence joins TRBV6-1 and TRBJ2-3; D not certain. Trimming took off 2 bases at V and 5 bases at J, with 14 bases between the two ends. This CDR3 region has 15 residues. CDR1 and CDR2 (germline): MNHNS, SASEGT. CDR3 coding DNA: TGTGCCAGCAGTGAACTGGTAGGGCTTAAAGATACGCAGTATTTT. Residues: CASSELVGLKDTQYF.

This clonotype has just a few counts. The V gene is TRBV11-2, the J gene TRBJ1-6; TRBD1 matches at 8 bases. The CDR3 is 12 residues long. Trimming took 5 bases from V and 11 from J; bases not matched to a gene: 2. Per the germline V gene, CDR1 is SGHAT and CDR2 is FQNNGV. The DNA of the CDR3 is TGTGCCAGCAGCCAGACAGGGGCACCCCTCCACTTT. It codes for CASSQTGAPLHF.

By frequency in the sample, this clonotype is medium-sized. This rearrangement joins TRBV6-6 to TRBJ2-3; possibly TRBD2 for D (6 bases). V gave up 7 bases and J gave up 4 bases, with 12 bases separating them. The CDR3 loop spans 13 amino acids. The germline CDR1 and CDR2 sequences are MNHNY and SVGAGI (reference sequence). The CDR3 loop is CASKAREADTQYF. The CDR3 coding sequence is TGTGCCAGCAAGGCGAGGGAGGCAGATACGCAGTATTTT.

Within the sample, this clonotype is medium-sized. The chain couples TRBV29-1 to TRBJ1-1; TRBD1 aligns across 7 bases. The CDR3 is 13 residues long. CDR1 is SQVTM and CDR2 is ANQGSEA in the germline V gene. V gave up 5 bases and J gave up 5 bases; unmatched junction bases: 8. The CDR3 sequence: CSVSDRAGTEAFF. The CDR3, as DNA: TGCAGCGTTTCAGACAGGGCGGGGACTGAAGCTTTCTTT.

This clonotype is classed as medium-sized. The chain joins TRBV29-1 to TRBJ2-1; TRBD1 matches 7 bases. V trimming: 4 bases; J trimming: 3 bases; junction bases outside the gene matches: 3. The CDR3 runs 13 residues. Germline V gene lookup returns CDR1 SQVTM and CDR2 ANQGSEA. CDR3 bases: TGCAGCGTTGGGGGACAGCACTACAATGAGCAGTTCTTC. The encoded protein is CSVGGQHYNEQFF.

The gene calls are TRBV24-1 and TRBJ2-7; 12 bases align to TRBD1. V shed 4 bases, J shed 3 bases, and the junction held 6 bases outside the gene matches. This CDR3 comprises 16 residues. Germline lookup yields CDR1 KGHDR and CDR2 SFDVKD. For the CDR3, the DNA is TGTGCCACCAGTGACGGGACAGGGGGCAGGGGCTACGAGCAGTACTTC. It encodes CATSDGTGGRGYEQYF.

By frequency in the sample, this clonotype is medium-sized. The chain combines TRBV5-1 with TRBJ1-1; D call uncertain. The CDR3 runs to 15 residues. Germline V gene data show CDR1 as SGHRS and CDR2 as YFSETQ. Trimming took 0 bases from V and 0 from J, leaving 9 bases between them. Written as DNA, the CDR3 is TGCGCCAGCAGCTTGGGCTTTGGGGTGAACACTGAAGCTTTCTTT. Translated: CASSLGFGVNTEAFF.

This clonotype was recorded a few times. V usage is TRBV20-1 and J usage is TRBJ2-3, with 11 bases that match TRBD2. CDR3 size: 15 residues. The junction had 5 bases not matched to a gene; V was cut back by 4 bases and J by 2 bases. Per germline, CDR1 DFQATT and CDR2 SNEGSKA (reference sequence). The CDR3 spells CSATRLAGTTDTQYF. In DNA, the CDR3 is TGCAGTGCTACGCGACTAGCGGGGACCACAGATACGCAGTATTTT.

The chain has TRBV27 and TRBJ1-6, with no clear D. Trimming cost V 8 bases and J 6 bases, with 14 bases left between them. The CDR3 spans 14 residues. In germline, CDR1 is MNHEY, CDR2 SMNVEV (reference sequence). The CDR3, as DNA: TGTGCCAGCTCGTTCGGAGGTAGTAATTCACCCCTCCACTTT. It codes for CASSFGGSNSPLHF.

This chain uses TRBV5-1 with TRBJ2-3; D is uncertain. Germline lookup yields CDR1 SGHRS and CDR2 YFSETQ. This CDR3 has 12 amino acids. Trimming took off 1 base at V and 4 bases at J, with 4 bases between the two ends. The CDR3 DNA follows: TGCGCCAGCAGCTTGTCATCAGATACGCAGTATTTT. This codes for CASSLSSDTQYF.

The V and J genes are TRBV29-1 and TRBJ1-4; 8 positions agree with TRBD1. CDR1 SQVTM and CDR2 ANQGSEA come from the germline V gene. V lost 7 bases to trimming and J lost 8 bases; unmatched junction nucleotides: 12. The CDR3 is made up of 14 amino acids. Here the CDR3 reads CSAQGQGGSEKLFF. The DNA for the CDR3 is TGCAGCGCCCAAGGACAGGGTGGGTCGGAAAAACTGTTTTTT.

The V call is TRBV6-5, the J call TRBJ1-1; 7 bases align to TRBD1. Trimming cost V 6 bases and J 4 bases; bases outside gene matches: 8. CDR1 and CDR2 from the germline V gene are MNHEY and SVGAGI. The CDR3 runs to 14 residues. The CDR3 DNA reads as TGTGCCAGCAGCCCGAGGGGGCTATTCACTGAAGCTTTCTTT. This codes for CASSPRGLFTEAFF.

By sample share, this clonotype is large. V is TRBV6-2 or TRBV6-3 and J is TRBJ1-1; D gene ambiguous. With 7 bases removed from V and 0 bases from J, the gap between germline ends came to 9 bases. The germline gives CDR1 MNHEY, CDR2 SVGEGT. The CDR3 consists of 13 residues. The CDR3 coding sequence is TGTGCCAGCACCCCTGTTGTGAACACTGAAGCTTTCTTT. Its translation: CASTPVVNTEAFF.

In this sample, this clonotype is medium-sized. The V call is TRBV6-6, the J call TRBJ1-1; D possibly corresponds to TRBD1 (6 bases). V gave up 0 bases and J gave up 4 bases, with 9 bases separating them. Germline CDR1 MNHNY, CDR2 SVGAGI (reference sequence). CDR3 length equals 14 residues. The CDR3 region has the DNA TGTGCCAGCAGTTACTCGGGGGGGGCCACTGAAGCTTTCTTT. Its translation: CASSYSGGATEAFF.

This clonotype occurred a few times. V and J are TRBV5-1 and TRBJ2-7; 12 bases align to TRBD2. CDR1 is SGHRS and CDR2 is YFSETQ in the germline V gene. The CDR3 consists of 16 residues. J gave up 4 bases and V 0 bases, and 5 bases lay outside the gene matches. As DNA, the CDR3 is TGCGCCAGCAGCTTGGTGTCCACTAGCGGGGGGTACGAGCAGTACTTC. It translates to CASSLVSTSGGYEQYF.

This clonotype is labeled medium-sized. The CDR3 is CSAKFQGYEQYF. The CDR3 DNA follows: TGCAGTGCTAAATTCCAGGGCTACGAGCAGTACTTC. The chain has TRBV20-1 and TRBJ2-7; weak D call: TRBD1 (5 bases). Trimming stripped 4 bases from V and 3 bases from J, with 10 bases between. This CDR3 has 12 amino acids. Germline CDR1 is DFQATT and CDR2 is SNEGSKA (reference sequence).